This T cell receptor beta chain was obtained from a study of blood T cell repertoires in COVID-19. Study-level information: Specimens from acute and convalescent COVID-19 originated in the United States, Italy and Spain. T cells, B-cell-depleted T cells, or PBMCs supplied cDNA or gDNA.

Original handling: Scientists estimated how many nucleated cells there were by amplifying reference gene primers. Profiled with immunoSEQ multiplex PCR; TCRdb holds only in-frame clones, not every one. V, J and clone size are those of that table, while D and trimming were read from the DNA. The table includes roughly 80,000 clones, approximately 80% detected once. The CDR3 has 15 amino acids. The junction had 7 bases not matched to a gene; V was cut back by 5 bases and J by 5 bases. Germline CDR1 and CDR2: SGHTA and FQGNSA. The gene calls are TRBV7-2 and TRBJ2-5, with 11 nucleotides matching TRBD1. This sequence was found in a man in his sixties with active or convalescent COVID-19. The sample was peripheral blood. The CDR3 DNA sequence: TGTGCCAGCAGCGAGTGGACAGGGGGCGGGGAGACCCAGTACTTC. It is translated as CASSEWTGGGETQYF.